This T cell receptor (beta chain) comes out of a study of blood T cell repertoires in COVID-19. Only in-frame clones appear in the TCRdb table, and some are missing; sequencing was by immunoSEQ multiplex PCR. This table has about 40,000 clones, around 93% appearing once. This CDR3 contains 18 residues. Trimming took 0 bases from V and 2 from J, leaving 20 bases between them. From germline, CDR1 is SGHKS and CDR2 YYEKEE (reference sequence). This clonotype was sampled from a woman under 40 in a cohort sampled during active COVID-19. Sequenced sample: peripheral blood. The chain links TRBV5-5 to TRBJ1-1; D might be TRBD1 (6 bases). The chain's CDR3 is CASSLGGTLADRNTEAFF. DNA of the CDR3: TGTGCCAGCAGCTTGGGGGGGACACTAGCGGACCGAAACACTGAAGCTTTCTTT. Variable domain in full (rest from reference TRBV5-5 and TRBJ1-1): DAGVTQSPTHLIKTRGQQVTLRCSPISGHKSVSWYQQVLGQGPQFIFQYYEKEERGRGNFPDRFSARQFPNYSSELNVNALLLGDSALYLCASSLGGTLADRNTEAFFGQGTRLTVV.